Presented here are 29 T cell receptor beta chains from one specimen sequenced in a study of identical twins. A single record per CDR3 protein comes from TCRdb applying MiXCR to the 5' RACE reads. This table has approximately 260,000 distinct CDR3 sequences, over 13% appearing once. The material sequenced was memory (CD45RO+) T cells sorted from blood. The receptor set was obtained from a woman in her late teens or twenties in good health.

The chain recombines TRBV9 with TRBJ2-1, with TRBD2 matching over 7 bases. J gave up 0 bases and V 2 bases, and 5 bases lay outside the gene matches. Germline loops: CDR1 SGDLS, CDR2 YYNGEE. The CDR3 sequence is 16 residues long. This CDR3 reads CASSVTSELSYNEQFF. The CDR3 DNA is TGTGCCAGCAGCGTTACTAGCGAGCTCTCCTACAATGAGCAGTTCTTC.

This chain links TRBV6-1 with TRBJ1-1; maybe TRBD1 (5 bases). Per the germline V gene, CDR1 is MNHNS and CDR2 is SASEGT. The CDR3 consists of 14 residues. The ends were cut back, 5 bases at V and 1 base at J, with 11 bases in the middle. The CDR3 region has the DNA TGTGCCAGCAGTAGGGGACTTACGAACACTGAAGCTTTCTTT. It translates to CASSRGLTNTEAFF.

This chain connects TRBV11-2 to TRBJ2-7; the D gene is possibly TRBD1 (6 bases). Trimming took off 3 bases at V and 2 bases at J, with 11 bases between the two ends. The germline V gene has CDR1 SGHAT and CDR2 FQNNGV. This CDR3 comprises 14 residues. The CDR3 reads CASSLFEGAYEQYF. For the CDR3, the DNA is TGTGCCAGCAGCTTGTTTGAGGGGGCCTACGAGCAGTACTTC.

CDR3 DNA sequence: TGTGCCAGCAGCGCCTTTGGGCAGCCATCTGGAAACACCATATATTTT. Amino acid sequence: CASSAFGQPSGNTIYF. J is TRBJ1-3 and V is TRBV9; no firm D call. The V gene's germline CDR1 is SGDLS and CDR2 YYNGEE. Trimming removed 3 bases at V and 1 base at J, with 14 bases between. This CDR3 is built from 16 residues.

The chain couples TRBV20-1 to TRBJ1-1; 7 bases align to TRBD1. The CDR3 is 14 residues long. Trimming removed 7 bases from V and 2 bases from J; junction bases left unmatched: 10. The germline CDR1 and CDR2 sequences are DFQATT and SNEGSKA (reference sequence). CDR3: CSVGAGTANTEAFF. The CDR3 DNA reads TGCAGTGTCGGGGCGGGGACAGCCAACACTGAAGCTTTCTTT.

This clonotype was observed a handful of times. The J gene is TRBJ2-1, the V gene TRBV24-1; TRBD2 agrees at 9 bases. Germline CDR1 reads KGHDR; CDR2 reads SFDVKD. V was clipped by 3 bases and J by 6 bases; unmatched bases: 5. The length of the CDR3 is 15 residues. In DNA, the CDR3 is TGTGCCACCAGTGATGGCGGGAGGGCCGCCAATGAGCAGTTCTTC. This sequence encodes CATSDGGRAANEQFF.

The chain carries TRBV20-1 and TRBJ2-7, with 7 bases matching TRBD2. The CDR3 has 15 residues. Germline V gene sequence: CDR1 DFQATT, CDR2 SNEGSKA (reference sequence). The ends lost 5 bases at V and 2 bases at J; junction bases unmatched: 12. The CDR3 loop reads CSAGVLREITYEQYF. The DNA of the CDR3 is TGCAGTGCTGGGGTCTTGCGGGAGATCACCTACGAGCAGTACTTC.

The chain has TRBV18 and TRBJ1-4; possibly TRBD1 for D (5 bases). The CDR3 covers 16 residues. Trimming shortened V by 3 bases and J by 0 bases, and 11 bases separated the two germline ends. CDR1 is KGHSH, CDR2 LQKENI, per germline. CDR3 sequence: CASSPVSGATNEKLFF. The CDR3 DNA reads TGTGCCAGCTCACCCGTATCGGGGGCAACTAATGAAAAACTGTTTTTT.

The chain uses TRBV5-5 and TRBJ2-7; D possibly corresponds to TRBD2 (6 bases). V dropped 3 bases and J dropped 5 bases, with 12 bases sitting between them. Germline CDR1 reads SGHKS; CDR2 reads YYEKEE (reference sequence). CDR3 length equals 13 residues. The CDR3 sequence is CASSWDSVDEQYF. Written as DNA, the CDR3 is TGTGCCAGCAGCTGGGACTCGGTTGACGAGCAGTACTTC.

The J gene is TRBJ2-1, the V gene TRBV6-2 or TRBV6-3; D might be TRBD1 (5 bases). Trimming stripped 2 bases from V and 0 bases from J, with 11 bases between. The CDR3 consists of 16 residues. CDR1 is MNHEY, CDR2 SVGEGT, per germline. For the CDR3, the DNA is TGTGCCAGCAGTTACCAGGGATTTAGCTCCTACAATGAGCAGTTCTTC. Its translation: CASSYQGFSSYNEQFF.

This clonotype showed up many times. This chain connects TRBV12-5 to TRBJ2-2; 10 bases are a match to TRBD2. CDR1 and CDR2 from the germline V gene are LGHNT and FRNRAP. The CDR3 sequence is 15 residues long. The trim removed 6 bases at V and 2 bases at J, leaving 3 bases unmatched. The CDR3 region has the DNA TGTGCTAGTGGCTTAGCGGGGGGTAACACCGGGGAGCTGTTTTTT. As protein: CASGLAGGNTGELFF.

The V and J genes are TRBV5-1 and TRBJ2-3; TRBD2 aligns across 8 bases. Germline CDR1 is SGHRS and CDR2 is YFSETQ. The CDR3 covers 17 residues. V lost 2 bases, J lost 5 bases, and 13 bases stayed unmatched. The CDR3: CASSLFLAGSTIDTQYF. CDR3 sequence (DNA): TGCGCCAGCAGCTTATTTTTAGCGGGATCTACGATAGATACGCAGTATTTT.

This sequence joins TRBV7-9 and TRBJ1-5; D call uncertain. V was pared by 2 bases and J by 7 bases, with 9 bases between. The germline V gene has CDR1 SEHNR and CDR2 FQNEAQ (reference sequence). CDR3 length: 13 amino acids. The DNA for the CDR3 is TGTGCCAGCAGCTTACAGGAGGGCCAGCCCCAGCATTTT. Amino acid sequence: CASSLQEGQPQHF.

The chain links TRBV19 to TRBJ2-3; no firm D call. Per germline, CDR1 LNHDA and CDR2 SQIVND (reference sequence). V lost 3 bases and J 2 bases, leaving 3 bases between the germline ends. The CDR3 is 12 amino acids. The DNA for the CDR3 is TGTGCCAGTAGTATGAACACAGATACGCAGTATTTT. Protein sequence: CASSMNTDTQYF.

CDR3 residues: CASSPGTGRAQYF. The CDR3 DNA reads TGTGCCAGCAGCCCCGGGACAGGTCGTGCGCAGTACTTC. The rearrangement uses TRBV7-2 and TRBJ2-7; 8 bases align to TRBD1. This CDR3 contains 13 residues. Trimming removed 5 bases from V and 9 bases from J; junction bases left unmatched: 9. Germline CDR1 SGHTA, CDR2 FQGNSA.

This clonotype appeared a few times. As DNA, the CDR3 is TGTGCCAGCAGCATCCGGGACGGCCCCTACGAGCAGTACTTC. Protein: CASSIRDGPYEQYF. V gene TRBV5-5 combines with J gene TRBJ2-7, with D perhaps assigned TRBD1 or TRBD2 (5 bases each). V was pared by 4 bases and J by 2 bases, with 13 bases between. CDR3 size: 14 residues. Germline V gene sequence: CDR1 SGHKS, CDR2 YYEKEE (reference sequence).

The chain couples TRBV5-1 to TRBJ2-1, with D unclear. Germline V gene sequence: CDR1 SGHRS, CDR2 YFSETQ. V lost 2 bases and J lost 8, with 20 bases in between. The CDR3 is 16 amino acids. CDR3 protein: CASSLGPRKIGDEQFF. CDR3 DNA sequence: TGCGCCAGCAGCTTAGGACCCAGGAAGATTGGCGATGAGCAGTTCTTC.

The J gene is TRBJ2-7, the V gene TRBV9, with 11 bases that match TRBD2. V lost 2 bases to trimming and J lost 2 bases; unmatched junction nucleotides: 3. The CDR3 consists of 15 residues. Germline V gene sequence: CDR1 SGDLS, CDR2 YYNGEE. CDR3 amino acids: CASSVTSGRAYEQYF. The CDR3, as DNA: TGTGCCAGCAGCGTTACTAGCGGGAGAGCCTACGAGCAGTACTTC.

This clonotype has at least ten counts. This chain connects TRBV7-9 to TRBJ2-3; D ambiguous. This CDR3 contains 14 residues. Trimming pared 2 bases from V and 2 bases from J, leaving 8 bases between. In germline, CDR1 is SEHNR, CDR2 FQNEAQ (reference sequence). The CDR3 region is CASSLPPNTDTQYF. Here the CDR3 DNA reads TGTGCCAGCAGCTTACCCCCGAACACAGATACGCAGTATTTT.

The CDR3 loop is CASSLGQLTGELFF. The CDR3 nucleotides are TGCGCCAGCAGCTTGGGCCAATTAACCGGGGAGCTGTTTTTT. V is TRBV5-1 and J is TRBJ2-2; D is unclear. Trimming shortened V by 0 bases and J by 5 bases, and 8 bases separated the two germline ends. Per germline, CDR1 SGHRS and CDR2 YFSETQ. The CDR3 has 14 amino acids.

The chain carries TRBV7-6 and TRBJ2-1; a weak D match, TRBD2 (6 bases). This CDR3 is built from 14 residues. V shed 2 bases and J shed 4 bases, with 9 bases lying between them. Germline V CDR1 and CDR2: SGHVS, FNYEAQ. CDR3 nucleotides: TGTGCCAGCAGCTTACAGGACTATTACAATGAGCAGTTCTTC. Protein sequence: CASSLQDYYNEQFF.

The chain uses TRBV20-1 and TRBJ2-7; tentatively, D is TRBD1 or TRBD2 (5 bases each). V dropped 6 bases and J dropped 7 bases, with 22 bases sitting between them. Germline CDR1 DFQATT, CDR2 SNEGSKA (reference sequence). The length of the CDR3 is 14 residues. The CDR3 region has the DNA TGCAGTGCCGACGATCCGGGACCCCAACGGGAGCAGTACTTC. Protein product: CSADDPGPQREQYF.

The gene calls are TRBV4-1 and TRBJ2-3; 7 nucleotides agree with TRBD2. V trimming: 1 base; J trimming: 5 bases; junction bases outside the gene matches: 6. This CDR3 region has 15 residues. Germline V gene lookup returns CDR1 MGHRA and CDR2 YSYEKL. This CDR3 is CASSQGASGGDTQYF. In nucleotides, the CDR3 is TGCGCCAGCAGCCAAGGGGCTTCGGGGGGAGATACGCAGTATTTT.

This clonotype was counted at least ten times. The CDR3 nucleotides read TGTGCCAGCAGCTTAGGCGGGAGTCTCACCGGGGAGCTGTTTTTT. Protein sequence: CASSLGGSLTGELFF. This chain joins TRBV7-2 and TRBJ2-2; 7 nucleotides agree with TRBD2. Trimming at V came to 1 base and at J to 4 bases, leaving 3 bases not matched to a gene. CDR1 is SGHTA and CDR2 is FQGNSA in the germline V gene. CDR3 length: 15 residues.

This clonotype was seen a few times. The V gene is TRBV20-1, the J gene TRBJ2-2; D gene ambiguous. In germline, CDR1 is DFQATT, CDR2 SNEGSKA (reference sequence). The CDR3 spans 14 residues. The V and J ends lost 3 bases and 2 bases respectively, with 10 bases between them. The CDR3 loop reads CSASGLKNTGELFF. Written as DNA, the CDR3 is TGCAGTGCTAGTGGGCTCAAAAACACCGGGGAGCTGTTTTTT.

This clonotype was recorded at least ten times. The V gene is TRBV20-1, the J gene TRBJ2-3, with 7 bases fitting TRBD1. V lost 0 bases, J lost 4 bases, and 4 bases stayed unmatched. The CDR3 totals 14 residues. Germline values: CDR1 DFQATT, CDR2 SNEGSKA (reference sequence). The CDR3 DNA reads as TGCAGTGCTAGAGATGGGCAGGGGGCAGATACGCAGTATTTT. Translation: CSARDGQGADTQYF.

The chain uses TRBV7-3 and TRBJ2-1; possible D gene TRBD2, 6 bases. The CDR3 extends over 14 amino acids. Deletions cut 4 bases from V and 8 bases from J, with 15 bases between. From germline, CDR1 is SGHTA and CDR2 FQGTGA. CDR3 bases: TGTGCCAGCAGCTCAAGGGGATGGGAGGATGAGCAGTTCTTC. The encoded protein is CASSSRGWEDEQFF.

This chain connects TRBV5-1 to TRBJ2-4, with a possible D match to TRBD2 (5 bases). The CDR3 has 16 residues. Germline V lookup: CDR1 SGHRS, CDR2 YFSETQ. The V end was cut by 0 bases, the J end by 3 bases, with 13 bases between. The CDR3 DNA reads as TGCGCCAGCAGCTTGGAAGGGAGAGGGTACAAAAACATTCAGTACTTC. Translated, it gives CASSLEGRGYKNIQYF. Looking up the rest from reference TRBV5-1 and TRBJ2-4 gives the full variable domain: KAGVTQTPRYLIKTRGQQVTLSCSPISGHRSVSWYQQTPGQGLQFLFEYFSETQRNKGNFPGRFSGRQFSNSRSEMNVSTLELGDSALYLCASSLEGRGYKNIQYFGAGTRLSVL.

This clonotype was seen a few times. The chain joins TRBV11-1 to TRBJ2-7; maybe TRBD1 (6 bases). CDR1 SGHAT and CDR2 FQDESV come from the germline V gene (reference sequence). V was trimmed by 3 bases and J by 0 bases, leaving 24 bases between them. The CDR3 contains 19 residues. The CDR3 sequence is CASSFNSLDQGWNSYEQYF. In DNA form, the CDR3 reads TGTGCCAGCAGCTTTAATTCCTTAGATCAGGGGTGGAACTCCTACGAGCAGTACTTC.